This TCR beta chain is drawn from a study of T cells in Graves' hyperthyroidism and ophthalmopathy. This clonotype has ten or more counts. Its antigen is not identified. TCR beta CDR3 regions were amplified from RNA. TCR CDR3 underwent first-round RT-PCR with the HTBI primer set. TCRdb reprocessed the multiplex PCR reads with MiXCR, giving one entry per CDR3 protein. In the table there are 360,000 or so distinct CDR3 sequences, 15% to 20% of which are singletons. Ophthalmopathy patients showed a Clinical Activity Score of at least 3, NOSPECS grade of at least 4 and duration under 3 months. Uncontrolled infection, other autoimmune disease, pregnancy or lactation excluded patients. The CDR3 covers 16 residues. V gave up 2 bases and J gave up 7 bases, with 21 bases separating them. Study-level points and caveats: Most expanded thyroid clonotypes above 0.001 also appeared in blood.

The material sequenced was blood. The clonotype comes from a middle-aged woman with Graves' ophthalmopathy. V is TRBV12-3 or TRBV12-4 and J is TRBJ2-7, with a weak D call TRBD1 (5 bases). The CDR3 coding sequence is TGTGCCAGCAGTTTAAAGGGAAGGGGTTCTCTGGAAGAGCAGTACTTC. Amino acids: CASSLKGRGSLEEQYF.